These 6 T cell receptor beta chains share one sample of origin, sequenced in a study of metastatic and nonmetastatic thyroid tumors. Not a single patient had been given any form of treatment at any point before undergoing thyroid surgery. TCRdb re-processed the PCR reads through MiXCR. The sample includes around 6,700 clones, roughly 32% seen only once; the top ten take around 35%. Sequencing was carried out using adjacent normal tissue. These receptors came from a female donor with papillary thyroid cancer or a benign thyroid nodule (not recorded which). Some clones in this sample may be carry-over from other donors' samples.

V usage is TRBV3-1 and J usage is TRBJ2-1, with unresolved D. CDR1 and CDR2 from the germline V gene are LGHDT and YNNKEL (reference sequence). V was trimmed by 4 bases and J by 5 bases, leaving 6 bases between them. This CDR3 region has 12 residues. The CDR3 sequence is CASSLTHNEQFF. The DNA for the CDR3 is TGTGCCAGCAGCCTTACTCACAATGAGCAGTTCTTC.

In its sample, this clone ranks as medium-sized. This chain connects TRBV29-1 to TRBJ2-1; D may match TRBD1 or TRBD2 (5 bases each). V was pared by 6 bases and J by 10 bases, with 19 bases between. Germline V lookup: CDR1 SQVTM, CDR2 ANQGSEA. This CDR3 is 13 amino acids long. The CDR3 DNA reads as TGCAGCGTAGACCCCGGGACCACCGCCGAGCAGTTCTTC. Translating gives CSVDPGTTAEQFF.

This clone was observed a handful of times. V and J are TRBV28 and TRBJ1-5; D remains unclear. Trimming shortened V by 3 bases and J by 7 bases, and 10 bases separated the two germline ends. CDR1 is MDHEN and CDR2 is SYDVKM in the germline V gene. This CDR3 region has 13 residues. CDR3 sequence: CASSFGLKQPQHF. The CDR3 coding sequence is TGTGCCAGCAGTTTTGGTTTAAAGCAGCCCCAGCATTTT.

The gene calls are TRBV14 and TRBJ2-1; 13 nucleotides align to TRBD2. Germline CDR1 is SGHDN and CDR2 is FVKESK. This CDR3 is built from 18 residues. V lost 4 bases, J lost 1 base, and 7 bases stayed unmatched. The CDR3 protein is CASSPGLAGLRSYNEQFF. CDR3 nucleotide sequence: TGTGCCAGCAGCCCGGGACTAGCGGGACTAAGATCCTACAATGAGCAGTTCTTC.

This clone has only a few counts. The CDR3 reads CASSLGLRNTEAFF. In DNA, the CDR3 is TGTGCCAGCAGTTTGGGACTGAGGAACACTGAAGCTTTCTTT. The chain employs TRBV12-3 or TRBV12-4 and TRBJ1-1; a weak D match, TRBD1 (5 bases). Trimming left V 3 bases short and J 1 base short, with 9 bases between. The CDR3 length is 14 residues.

The rearrangement uses TRBV7-8 and TRBJ2-7; D is undetermined. The germline V gene encodes CDR1 SGHVS and CDR2 FQNEAQ. The CDR3 loop spans 14 amino acids. Trimming cost V 0 bases and J 4 bases, with 10 bases left between them. The CDR3 reads CASSLAVGGYEQYF. The CDR3 DNA reads TGTGCCAGCAGCTTAGCGGTCGGTGGGTACGAGCAGTACTTC.